The clone carrying this TCR beta chain was observed many times. For TCRbeta, the library was prepared with unique molecular identifiers. TCRdb reprocessed the PCR reads with MiXCR, giving one entry per CDR3 protein. This sample carries a few hundred thousand distinct CDR3 sequences, 9.7% of them seen once, and the ten largest clones take about 4.9%. The sample comes from a study of T-cell reconstitution after alpha-beta-depleted transplantation in children. Germline V lookup: CDR1 ENHRY, CDR2 SYGVKD. CDR3 size: 14 residues. J gave up 1 base and V 5 bases, and 3 bases lay outside the gene matches. The sequenced sample was PBMCs from the stem cell graft donor, obtained from the stem cell graft. The receptor comes from a human donor who donated a stem cell graft to a child with SCID. This sequence joins TRBV10-3 and TRBJ1-1; the match to TRBD1 covers 8 bases. DNA of the CDR3: TGTGCCATCAGTCTACAGGGGGAGAACACTGAAGCTTTCTTT. It specifies CAISLQGENTEAFF.